The T cell receptor (beta chain) under discussion was sequenced for a study of shared clonotypes between healthy human individuals. Study-wide results and caveats: Sampling involved blood alone; tissue repertoires likely differ.

With respect to this clone: The target antigen is unknown.

Profiled with immunoSEQ multiplex PCR; TCRdb holds only in-frame clones, not every one. The sample records approximately 2.3 million clones, over 90% being singletons. Germline CDR1 MNHEY, CDR2 SVGAGI. CDR3 size: 11 residues. V shed 6 bases, J shed 7 bases, and the junction held 3 bases outside the gene matches. V is TRBV6-5 and J is TRBJ2-7; 7 bases are a match to TRBD1. The receptor was derived from a young man in good health. Some clones in this sample may be carry-over from other donors' samples. The sequencing sample was made of naive CD4+ T cells from PBMCs. Subset reported: CD45RA+ positively selected. The CDR3 reads CASRVDREQYF. The CDR3 nucleotides are TGTGCCAGCAGGGTGGACAGGGAGCAGTACTTC.